The source of this T cell receptor beta chain is a study of T cell responses to AZD1222 COVID-19 vaccine (TCRdb year 2021). Turning to the overall study: AZD1222 recipients given second doses at about 4 weeks or at about 12 weeks were pooled, since spike-specific TCR depth and breadth were not found to differ between the two schedules. Trial participants were enrolled by age into subgroups of 18-55, 56-69 and 70-plus years, and around 150, 29 and 61 TCR-sequenced participants, respectively, were included in these subgroups. A total of about 230 trial participants underwent TCR sequencing, of whom some 210 received two doses of AZD1222 and some 25 received two doses of the MenACWY control vaccine. The full study reports these points: Participants were mostly white British and included more females than males, and it was suggested by the authors that clonal diversity may have been underestimated. Spike-specific TCR breadth and depth rose significantly after two AZD1222 doses compared with day 0 and with MenACWY recipients. Reportedly, almost half of the unique spike-specific TCRs recognized epitopes lying outside the regions that are mutated in the B.1.351 and B.1.1.7 variants. The 56-69-year group was small, and its depth increase did not reach significance, likely because of low power. Because no day 14 peak-response samples were available, repertoires were characterized only after the peak T cell response. Vaccine-associated CD4 TCRs spanned the whole spike protein, with dominant responses in regions 160-218 and 743-854. Conclusions about previously exposed vaccinees are limited because only six or seven AZD1222 recipients were SARS-CoV-2 seropositive at baseline.

This specimen's time point label, interpreted: baseline before first vaccination. Samples from vaccinated people were obtained from the UK trials COV001 and COV002, which included a single-blind randomized controlled phase 2/3 trial of AZD1222 (ChAdOx1 nCoV-19) in healthy adults. For TCRbeta chain sequencing, PBMC samples from trial participants were taken at day 0 and at day 28 after the second dose. The CDR3 regions of human TCRbeta chains were analyzed by immunosequencing. Turning to the authors' computational methods: TCRs in the repertoires were compared against a reference library of SARS-CoV-2-specific TCRs that had been generated with the MIRA antigen-specificity platform. Breadth was defined as the fraction of unique TCRs that were SARS-CoV-2-associated. Depth was defined as the fraction of total T cells that were SARS-CoV-2-associated. Using the MIRA data, every spike-specific TCR was mapped to the spike region that the TCR reacted to and assigned to either a CD4 or a CD8 class. Log10-transformed breadth and depth values were compared by one-way ANOVA with Sidak's multiple comparisons tests. As stored in TCRdb, this immuneACCESS dataset retains in-frame rearrangements with V and J assigned. A fraction of the clones does not appear; measured against another copy, unresolved V genes explain less than half of the discrepancy, and the remainder lacks a known reason. V, J and clone size derive from that table, while D and trimming were established from the DNA sequence. This sample comprises 80,000 to 100,000 clones, 65% to 90% of them detected only once. 5% to 6.5% of the sample is taken by the ten largest.

In regard to this clone: Its antigen remains undetermined. No per-base quality is available; no much larger clone lies one base away.

This TCR was sampled from an adult in good health. The starting material was peripheral blood, obtained on day 0 of AZD1222 vaccination.

The sequence in DNA is TGCGCCAGCAGCCAAGTAGGGGGTGGGTTGGGCACTGAAGCTTTCTTT. The encoded protein is CASSQVGGGLGTEAFF. The rearranged segments are TRBV4-1 and TRBJ1-1; the best D guess is TRBD1, with 6 bases matching. The CDR3 covers 16 residues, taking in both the cysteine and the phenylalanine. The sequence is cut down to CDR3 DNA, 48 bases in frame from base 1. A distance of 16 bases separates the germline ends of V and J, which lose 1 base and 4 bases respectively. The germline V gene gives CDR1 as MGHRA and CDR2 as YSYEKL.